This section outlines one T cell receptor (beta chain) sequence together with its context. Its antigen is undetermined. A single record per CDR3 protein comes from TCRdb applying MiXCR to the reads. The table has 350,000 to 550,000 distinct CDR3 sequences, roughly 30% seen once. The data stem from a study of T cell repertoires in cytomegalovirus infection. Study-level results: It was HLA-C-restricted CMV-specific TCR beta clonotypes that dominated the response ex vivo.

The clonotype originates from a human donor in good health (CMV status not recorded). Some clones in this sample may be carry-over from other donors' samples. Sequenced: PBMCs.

The chain's CDR3 is CSVKLWGGNNTGELFF. The CDR3 DNA is TGCAGCGTTAAACTATGGGGCGGGAACAACACCGGGGAGCTGTTTTTT. The chain has TRBV29-1 and TRBJ2-2; a possible D gene is TRBD2 (6 bases). The V and J ends lost 5 bases and 2 bases respectively, with 18 bases between them. The germline V gene encodes CDR1 SQVTM and CDR2 ANQGSEA. The CDR3 length is 16 residues.